A selection of T cell receptor beta chains follows, all from one sample in a study of cytomegalovirus exposure and HLA in healthy donors. The protocol was immunoSEQ multiplex PCR, while the TCRdb copy is restricted to in-frame clones and leaves out a portion. Listed are over 100,000 clones; more than 3.5% falls within the top ten. The specimen was PBMCs. These receptors came from a man aged 25 to 45 in good health and CMV-seronegative. The CDR3 runs from the conserved cysteine through the conserved F or W. The order of the fields is J gene, V gene, D gene, CDR3 protein. The D gene is left open where the match is weak.

j_call: TRBJ2-3
v_call: TRBV7-9
d_call: .
cdr3_aa: CASSLLRGTDTQYF

j_call: TRBJ2-1
v_call: TRBV5-1
d_call: .
cdr3_aa: CASSRSLDEQFF

j_call: TRBJ1-5
v_call: TRBV19
d_call: .
cdr3_aa: CASSIGGGYSNQPQHF

j_call: TRBJ2-3
v_call: TRBV7-9
d_call: .
cdr3_aa: CASSERATDTQYF

j_call: TRBJ1-1
v_call: TRBV2
d_call: .
cdr3_aa: CASTGYTEAFF

j_call: TRBJ1-5
v_call: TRBV4-2
d_call: .
cdr3_aa: CASSQAGGNQPQHF

j_call: TRBJ2-2
v_call: TRBV19
d_call: .
cdr3_aa: CASIEQANTGELFF

j_call: TRBJ2-7
v_call: TRBV6-5
d_call: .
cdr3_aa: CASSYSSGPYEQYF

j_call: TRBJ2-1
v_call: TRBV4-1
d_call: TRBD2
cdr3_aa: CASSQPRTSGVPFF

j_call: TRBJ1-1
v_call: TRBV4-2
d_call: .
cdr3_aa: CASSQAMGARASNTEAFF

j_call: TRBJ2-1
v_call: TRBV5-4
d_call: TRBD1
cdr3_aa: CASSSGRGQGIQQFF

j_call: TRBJ1-1
v_call: TRBV15
d_call: .
cdr3_aa: CATSRDPGATEAFF

j_call: TRBJ2-2
v_call: TRBV9
d_call: TRBD1
cdr3_aa: CASSPHGTGTNPGELFF

j_call: TRBJ1-2
v_call: TRBV15
d_call: .
cdr3_aa: CASGRQGLGGYTF

j_call: TRBJ2-1
v_call: TRBV5-5
d_call: .
cdr3_aa: CASSYGSSSYNEQFF

j_call: TRBJ1-2
v_call: TRBV7-2
d_call: TRBD1
cdr3_aa: CASSDRDRTLIGGYTF

j_call: TRBJ1-2
v_call: TRBV6-6
d_call: .
cdr3_aa: CASSPSTGTNYGYTF

j_call: TRBJ1-2
v_call: TRBV27
d_call: TRBD1
cdr3_aa: CASSSSRDRGQISYGYTF

j_call: TRBJ2-7
v_call: TRBV2
d_call: .
cdr3_aa: CASSGRLVSGEQYF

j_call: TRBJ2-7
v_call: TRBV7-2
d_call: TRBD2
cdr3_aa: CASSNQLAGGFYEQYF

j_call: TRBJ1-1
v_call: TRBV7-2
d_call: .
cdr3_aa: CASSFRGGGNTEAFF

j_call: TRBJ2-1
v_call: TRBV7-2
d_call: .
cdr3_aa: CASSSRTVQFF

j_call: TRBJ2-1
v_call: TRBV30
d_call: TRBD1
cdr3_aa: CAWSTGQFYEQFF

j_call: TRBJ2-7
v_call: TRBV7-3
d_call: .
cdr3_aa: CASSLTGGSYEQYF

j_call: TRBJ1-4
v_call: TRBV2
d_call: TRBD1
cdr3_aa: CASRRDRTEKLFF

j_call: TRBJ2-7
v_call: TRBV5-6
d_call: .
cdr3_aa: CASSFAPGGSSAGQYF

j_call: TRBJ1-6
v_call: TRBV6-5
d_call: TRBD1
cdr3_aa: CASSYDRGRGSPLHF

j_call: TRBJ1-2
v_call: TRBV18
d_call: .
cdr3_aa: CASSPVPVDGYTF

j_call: TRBJ2-2
v_call: TRBV7-2
d_call: TRBD2
cdr3_aa: CASSAGTSGNTGELFF

j_call: TRBJ2-7
v_call: TRBV11-2
d_call: TRBD1
cdr3_aa: CASSSGQGSEQYF

j_call: TRBJ1-5
v_call: TRBV18
d_call: TRBD1
cdr3_aa: CASSPTGTGGAEGQPQHF

j_call: TRBJ1-5
v_call: TRBV7-2
d_call: TRBD1
cdr3_aa: CASSFVGTGKSQPQHF

j_call: TRBJ2-7
v_call: TRBV7-2
d_call: TRBD2
cdr3_aa: CASSSPPSGGLRYEQYF

j_call: TRBJ2-3
v_call: TRBV6-5
d_call: TRBD1
cdr3_aa: CASRYGQGIDTQYF

j_call: TRBJ1-3
v_call: TRBV2
d_call: .
cdr3_aa: CASSSEGNTIYF

j_call: TRBJ1-5
v_call: TRBV9
d_call: .
cdr3_aa: CASSGGRSNQPQHF